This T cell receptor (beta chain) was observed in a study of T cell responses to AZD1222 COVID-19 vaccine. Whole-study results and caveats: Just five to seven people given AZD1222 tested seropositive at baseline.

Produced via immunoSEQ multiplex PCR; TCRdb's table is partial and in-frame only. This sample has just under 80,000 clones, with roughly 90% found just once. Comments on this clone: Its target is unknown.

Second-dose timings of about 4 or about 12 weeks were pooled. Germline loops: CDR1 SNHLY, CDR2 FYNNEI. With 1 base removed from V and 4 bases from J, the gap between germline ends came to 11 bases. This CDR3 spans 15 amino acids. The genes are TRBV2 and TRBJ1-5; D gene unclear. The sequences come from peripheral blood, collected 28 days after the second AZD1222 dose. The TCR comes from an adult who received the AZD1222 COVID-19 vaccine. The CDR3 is CASSEGGLENQPQHF. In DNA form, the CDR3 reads TGTGCCAGCAGTGAAGGAGGCCTAGAGAATCAGCCCCAGCATTTT.